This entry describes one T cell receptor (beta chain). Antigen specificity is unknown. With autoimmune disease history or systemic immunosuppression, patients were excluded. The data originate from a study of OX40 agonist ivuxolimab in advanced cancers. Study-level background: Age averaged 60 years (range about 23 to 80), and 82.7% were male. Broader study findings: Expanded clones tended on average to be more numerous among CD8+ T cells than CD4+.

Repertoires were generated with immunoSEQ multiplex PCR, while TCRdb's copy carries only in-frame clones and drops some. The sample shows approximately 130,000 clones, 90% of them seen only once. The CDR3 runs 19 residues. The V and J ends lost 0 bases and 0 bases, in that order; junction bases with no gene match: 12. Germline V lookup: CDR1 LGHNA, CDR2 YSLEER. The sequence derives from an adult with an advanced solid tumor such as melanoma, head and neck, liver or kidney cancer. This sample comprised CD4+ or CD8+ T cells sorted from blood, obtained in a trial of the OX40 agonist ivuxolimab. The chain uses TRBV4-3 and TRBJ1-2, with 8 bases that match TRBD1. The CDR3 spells CASSQDAGRQGKTNYGYTF. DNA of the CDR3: TGCGCCAGCAGCCAAGATGCTGGGCGACAGGGGAAGACTAACTATGGCTACACCTTC.